This T cell receptor beta chain appears in the sequencing data of a study of cytomegalovirus exposure and HLA in healthy donors. General study points: Confirmation was obtained in vitro that a few CMV-associated chains are specific for CMV antigens. Later analysis found that TCR beta chains associated with HLA were more clonally expanded than other, equally common chains.

Primers included in the PCR were 60 Vbeta and 13 Jbeta primers. Measured with immunoSEQ multiplex PCR; TCRdb has only the in-frame clones, and not every one. The data contain some 65,000 clones, approximately 82% of them seen just once; the ten biggest clones take up about 3%. The CDR3 is made up of 13 amino acids. Trimming shortened V by 6 bases and J by 7 bases, and 16 bases separated the two germline ends. Germline V gene lookup returns CDR1 GTSNPN and CDR2 SVGIG (reference sequence). As concerns this clone: What it binds is not known.

This receptor was taken from a girl between 5 and 17 years old in good health and CMV-seropositive. Sequenced: PBMCs. The gene calls are TRBV30 and TRBJ1-3; TRBD1 is a possible D gene (5 bases). CDR3 coding DNA: TGTGCCTGCCTTATGGGGCAATGGAACACCATATATTTT. Translation gives CACLMGQWNTIYF.